Given below is one T cell receptor beta chain in context. What this receptor recognizes is not known. No per-base quality is available; no much larger clone lies one base away. This record comes from a study of T-cell reconstitution after alpha-beta-depleted transplantation in children (dated by TCRdb to the mid-2010s). Some background on the complete study: Using TCR repertoire profiling, the study followed T-cell immune reconstitution in a quantitative way in children after TCRalphabeta/CD19-depleted allogeneic hematopoietic cell transplantation. Findings and caveats that apply to the study as a whole: The high TCRbeta diversity at day 60 in some patients was ascribed to recipient T cells and intrathymic progenitors that had survived conditioning. The frequencies of hyperexpanded clones fell over the following months, and after one year, T-cell counts and TCRbeta diversity were mostly attributed to newly produced T cells. About two months after transplant, the apparently early recovery of alphabetaT-cell counts reportedly depended on just several hundred clones that had expanded rapidly and came from non-depleted graft cells.

Receptor amplification or capture employed PCR. The listed sequencing device is Illumina HiSeq 2500. TCR library preparation used molecular barcoding, with unique molecular identifiers applied to normalize quantification of the TCRbeta repertoire. TCRdb applied fastp at Q25 and MiXCR to the public reads, then kept only in-frame beta chains. Every entry covers one CDR3 protein and lists the most common genes and DNA from its rows. In this sample the table shows about 980,000 distinct CDR3 sequences, around 30% of which occur a single time. Roughly 27% of the sample lies in the top ten. This sample's treatment or condition label indicates: allogeneic hematopoietic cell transplantation with graft depleted of TCRalphabeta T cells and CD19 B cells. TCRalphabeta/CD19-depleted allogeneic hematopoietic cell grafts were given to the transplant recipients, all of whom were children. The TCR sequence derives from a boy under two years old who had a stem cell transplant for SCID, so the T cells may come from the graft donor. Sequencing used PBMCs, mostly from graft donor cells, obtained 360 days after TCRalphabeta/CD19-depleted stem cell transplant.

This receptor carries the CDR3 CASSLVEGKSYEQYF. The DNA is TGCGCCAGCAGCTTGGTGGAGGGAAAATCCTACGAGCAGTACTTC. The rearranged chain carries TRBV5-1 and TRBJ2-7; possibly the D gene is TRBD2, per 6 matching bases. V loses 0 bases, J loses 1 base, and the germline ends lie 11 bases apart. CDR1 and CDR2 are read off the germline V gene as SGHRS and YFSETQ. The CDR3 holds 15 amino acids from the cysteine to the phenylalanine. Only the CDR3 portion is preserved as DNA: 45 bases, with reading frame beginning at the first base.